Below are 15 T cell receptor beta chains sequenced from a single sample in a study of cytomegalovirus exposure and HLA in healthy donors. Primers: 60 Vbeta forward and 13 Jbeta reverse. Data came from immunoSEQ multiplex PCR; TCRdb stores just in-frame clones and leaves some out. The repertoire has fewer than 200,000 clones, approximately 77% of them found once; the top ten carry about 1.5%. Sequenced: PBMCs. The origin of the receptors is a male donor in good health and CMV-seronegative.

The V gene is TRBV19, the J gene TRBJ2-7, with TRBD1 matching over 11 bases. This CDR3 is 14 amino acids long. The ends lost 5 bases at V and 5 bases at J; junction bases unmatched: 5. Germline values: CDR1 LNHDA, CDR2 SQIVND (reference sequence). The CDR3 spells CASSDRDRGNEQYF. Here the CDR3 DNA reads TGTGCCAGTAGTGACCGGGACAGGGGGAACGAGCAGTACTTC.

The V call is TRBV7-8, the J call TRBJ2-1, with D perhaps TRBD2 (7 bases). The V gene's germline CDR1 is SGHVS and CDR2 FQNEAQ. Trimming took off 5 bases at V and 8 bases at J, with 19 bases between the two ends. There are 15 residues in the CDR3. CDR3 coding DNA: TGTGCCAGCAGCATTAGTAGGGGGGGAAGCGATGAGCAGTTCTTC. Protein sequence: CASSISRGGSDEQFF.

The chain carries TRBV7-7 and TRBJ2-1; TRBD2 matches at 9 bases. V was clipped by 2 bases and J by 3 bases; unmatched bases: 2. The germline V gene encodes CDR1 SSHAT and CDR2 FNYEAQ (reference sequence). CDR3 length: 15 amino acids. The CDR3 bases are TGTGCCAGCAGCTTAAAACTAGCGGGCTACAATGAGCAGTTCTTC. Protein sequence: CASSLKLAGYNEQFF.

The chain uses TRBV7-8 and TRBJ2-7; a weak D match, TRBD1 (6 bases). CDR1 and CDR2 (germline): SGHVS, FQNEAQ. Trimming left V 0 bases short and J 2 bases short, with 8 bases between. This CDR3 has 14 amino acids. The CDR3 region is CASSLAEGAYEQYF. The CDR3 DNA reads TGTGCCAGCAGCTTAGCTGAGGGGGCCTACGAGCAGTACTTC.

The chain uses TRBV29-1 and TRBJ1-1; D remains unclear. Germline V gene lookup returns CDR1 SQVTM and CDR2 ANQGSEA. V was shortened by 4 bases and J by 10 bases, with 10 bases between the two germline ends. This CDR3 comprises 10 residues. The CDR3 is CSVATGLAFF. In DNA form, the CDR3 reads TGCAGCGTTGCGACGGGGTTAGCTTTCTTT.

This clone was seen more than once but under ten times. The chain is built from TRBV7-7 and TRBJ2-2, with 7 bases matching TRBD2. The junction had 10 bases not matched to a gene; V was cut back by 3 bases and J by 6 bases. Per germline, CDR1 SSHAT and CDR2 FNYEAQ (reference sequence). CDR3 length: 16 amino acids. The CDR3 reads CASSLFRSGIPGELFF. The CDR3 DNA follows: TGTGCCAGCAGCTTGTTTCGGAGCGGGATCCCCGGGGAGCTGTTTTTT.

In this sample, this clone turned up once. The V call is TRBV18, the J call TRBJ2-2, with a weak D call TRBD1 (6 bases). This CDR3 spans 15 amino acids. V gave up 1 base and J gave up 6 bases, with 12 bases separating them. Looked up from germline, CDR1 is KGHSH and CDR2 is LQKENI. The CDR3 loop is CASSPLGQPPGELFF. For the CDR3, the DNA is TGTGCCAGCTCACCACTAGGACAGCCCCCCGGGGAGCTGTTTTTT. The complete variable domain, with remaining parts taken from reference TRBV18 and TRBJ2-2, reads NAGVMQNPRHLVRRRGQEARLRCSPMKGHSHVYWYRQLPEEGLKFMVYLQKENIIDESGMPKERFSAEFPKEGPSILRIQQVVRGDSAAYFCASSPLGQPPGELFFGEGSRLTVL.

This rearrangement joins TRBV7-9 to TRBJ1-5, with 9 bases that match TRBD1. In germline, CDR1 is SEHNR, CDR2 FQNEAQ (reference sequence). This CDR3 is 14 amino acids long. The V segment lost 5 bases and the J segment 7 bases; nucleotides outside the gene matches: 6. The CDR3 nucleotides read TGTGCCAGCAGCGCCGGGACAGGGCCCCAGCCCCAGCATTTT. Protein sequence: CASSAGTGPQPQHF. The full variable domain, in which reference TRBV7-9 and TRBJ1-5 provide the parts outside the CDR3, is DTGVSQNPRHKITKRGQNVTFRCDPISEHNRLYWYRQTLGQGPEFLTYFQNEAQLEKSRLLSDRFSAERPKGSFSTLEIQRTEQGDSAMYLCASSAGTGPQPQHFGDGTRLSIL.

This clone was seen a few times. The chain links TRBV6-1 to TRBJ2-7, with D perhaps TRBD1 (6 bases). The CDR3 runs 15 residues. Germline V lookup: CDR1 MNHNS, CDR2 SASEGT. The ends were cut back, 0 bases at V and 0 bases at J, with 9 bases in the middle. CDR3 sequence: CASSEARDTSYEQYF. As DNA, the CDR3 is TGTGCCAGCAGTGAAGCCCGGGACACCTCCTACGAGCAGTACTTC.

This chain connects TRBV7-9 to TRBJ2-7; 7 nucleotides match TRBD1. CDR1 and CDR2 (germline): SEHNR, FQNEAQ (reference sequence). There are 16 residues in the CDR3. Germline trimming cut 4 bases from V and 0 bases from J; bases unmatched to any gene: 9. The CDR3 region is CASSSLTGFPSYEQYF. The CDR3 DNA is TGTGCCAGCAGCTCCCTGACAGGGTTCCCCTCCTACGAGCAGTACTTC.

The chain recombines TRBV7-9 with TRBJ2-1; D remains ambiguous. V was pared by 4 bases and J by 3 bases, with 13 bases between. This CDR3 region has 15 residues. The germline gives CDR1 SEHNR, CDR2 FQNEAQ (reference sequence). The CDR3 DNA reads as TGTGCCAGCAGCTCGACCGTGCCTAGCTACAATGAGCAGTTCTTC. Protein: CASSSTVPSYNEQFF.

The J gene is TRBJ2-1, the V gene TRBV19; D remains ambiguous. Trimming removed 9 bases at V and 8 bases at J, with 17 bases between. This CDR3 region has 13 residues. Germline V CDR1 and CDR2: LNHDA, SQIVND (reference sequence). CDR3: CASHSFSGDEQFF. CDR3 DNA sequence: TGTGCCAGCCATAGCTTTTCCGGCGATGAGCAGTTCTTC.

The chain links TRBV5-5 to TRBJ2-5, with TRBD1 identical over 7 bases. This CDR3 is 20 amino acids long. V was clipped by 3 bases and J by 1 base; unmatched bases: 21. Germline V gene data show CDR1 as SGHKS and CDR2 as YYEKEE (reference sequence). The CDR3 sequence: CASSSKNDPGQLPIQETQYF. The CDR3 coding sequence is TGTGCCAGCAGCTCGAAAAATGACCCGGGACAGCTGCCTATCCAAGAGACCCAGTACTTC.

The chain carries TRBV30 and TRBJ2-1; TRBD2 matches 8 bases. The germline V gene encodes CDR1 GTSNPN and CDR2 SVGIG (reference sequence). Unmatched junction bases numbered 13, after V lost 3 bases and J lost 12 bases. The CDR3 has 14 residues. As DNA, the CDR3 is TGTGCCTGGAGGACGGGGTCTAGCGGGCGGACGCAGTTCTTC. It translates to CAWRTGSSGRTQFF.

The gene calls are TRBV11-2 and TRBJ2-1; 11 nucleotides align to TRBD2. This CDR3 is 16 amino acids long. Germline CDR1 is SGHAT and CDR2 is FQNNGV. The ends lost 3 bases at V and 9 bases at J; junction bases unmatched: 10. The CDR3 DNA reads TGTGCCAGCAGCTTTAGCGGGGGGGGGATCGGAGCTGAGCAGTTCTTC. Residues: CASSFSGGGIGAEQFF. The entire variable domain, with the rest obtained from reference TRBV11-2 and TRBJ2-1, is as follows: EAGVAQSPRYKIIEKRQSVAFWCNPISGHATLYWYQQILGQGPKLLIQFQNNGVVDDSQLPKDRFSAERLKGVDSTLKIQPAKLEDSAVYLCASSFSGGGIGAEQFFGPGTRLTVL.